This T cell receptor beta chain was documented in a study of T cell repertoires in cytomegalovirus infection. CDR1 is SGHVS, CDR2 FNYEAQ, per germline. There are 15 residues in the CDR3. TCRdb processed the reads anew with MiXCR; each CDR3 protein has one entry. The sample has around 630,000 distinct CDR3 sequences; approximately 24% are singletons. This clonotype was recorded a few times. The junction differs from germline at one of its ends, possibly a read error. This chain links TRBV7-6 with TRBJ2-2; the match to TRBD1 covers 8 bases. This receptor was obtained from a human donor in good health (CMV status not recorded). Some clones in this sample may be carry-over from other donors' samples. The sample was CD8+ T cells from PBMCs. The CDR3 DNA follows: TGTGCTAGCAGCTTGCCCGGACAGGGAAGCGGGGAGCTGTTTTTT. Amino acid sequence: CASSLPGQGSGELFF.